In this sample, the clone carrying this T cell receptor (beta chain) turned up many times. Its antigen is unidentified. The CDR3 sequence is 15 residues long. Trimming stripped 0 bases from V and 4 bases from J, with 12 bases between. TCRbeta library construction was performed incorporating unique molecular identifiers. TCRdb recomputed calls from the PCR reads with MiXCR, one row per CDR3 protein. The table includes about 250,000 distinct CDR3 sequences, 20% to 30% detected once. The data originate from a study of T-cell reconstitution after alpha-beta-depleted transplantation in children. The study's findings and limits: Once a year had passed after transplant, T-cell counts and diversity came mostly from newly produced T cells. It was reported that alpha-beta T cells came from several hundred expanded graft clones (about two months after transplant). Elevated TCRbeta diversity at day 60 was traced, in some patients, to surviving recipient T cells and thymic progenitors.

The gene calls are TRBV12-3 or TRBV12-4 and TRBJ1-2; tentatively, D is TRBD1 (6 bases). The clonotype comes from a female patient aged 2-15 years who had a stem cell transplant for congenital amegakaryocytic thrombocytopenia, so the T cells may come from the graft donor. This specimen was PBMCs, mostly from graft donor cells, taken 360 days after TCRalphabeta/CD19-depleted stem cell transplant. CDR3 sequence: CASSLAGGLPYGYTF. Written as DNA, the CDR3 is TGTGCCAGCAGTTTAGCTGGGGGGCTCCCCTATGGCTACACCTTC.